The sequence of this T cell receptor beta chain was determined in a study of T cell responses to AZD1222 COVID-19 vaccine (dated by TCRdb to the early 2020s). The study in broad terms: AZD1222 recipients whose second dose came at about 4 weeks and those whose second dose came at about 12 weeks were combined into one group, since spike-specific TCR depth and breadth did not differ between the two schedules. A total of 230 to 250 trial participants underwent TCR sequencing, of whom about 210 received two doses of AZD1222 and about 26 received two doses of the MenACWY control vaccine. Trial participants were enrolled by age into 18-55, 56-69 and 70-plus year subgroups, with approximately 150, 28 and 58 TCR-sequenced participants respectively. General findings and caveats noted by the study authors: Participants were mostly white British, with more females than males. The authors suggested clonal diversity may have been underestimated. Conclusions about previously exposed vaccinees were limited because only five to seven AZD1222 recipients were SARS-CoV-2 seropositive at baseline. The 56-69-year group was small, and its depth increase did not reach significance, likely because of low power. Vaccine-associated CD4 TCRs spanned the whole spike protein, with dominant responses in regions 160-218 and 743-854. Epitopes outside the regions mutated in the B.1.351 and B.1.1.7 variants were reportedly recognized by nearly half of the unique spike-specific TCRs. Because no day 14 peak-response samples were available, the repertoires could be characterized only after the peak T cell response. After two AZD1222 doses, spike-specific TCR breadth and depth were significantly higher than at day 0 and than in MenACWY recipients.

The CDR3 runs 14 residues from the cysteine to the phenylalanine. Of all the DNA, just the CDR3 is kept, 42 bases in frame from base 1. From a lookup of the germline V gene (reference sequence), CDR1 and CDR2 are SGHNT and YYREEE. V loses 0 bases at its end and J loses 4 bases; junction bases beyond the gene matches: 3. The CDR3 regions of human TCRbeta chains were subjected to immunosequencing. In the original analysis: Repertoire TCRs were matched against a reference library of SARS-CoV-2-specific TCRs generated with the MIRA antigen-specificity platform. Breadth meant the fraction of unique TCRs that were SARS-CoV-2-associated, whereas depth meant the fraction of total T cells that were SARS-CoV-2-associated. Each spike-specific TCR was assigned to its reactive spike region and to a CD4 or CD8 class using the MIRA data. Log10-transformed breadth and depth values were compared by one-way ANOVA with Sidak's multiple comparisons tests. Held by TCRdb, this immuneACCESS table contains in-frame sequences only and omits some clones. Under half of the omission traces to an unresolved V gene where checked; the cause of the rest is unknown. That table gives V, J and clone size, and the DNA gave D and trimming. This sample comprises about 140,000 clones, 80% to 90% of them detected only once. The top ten constitute roughly 1.7% of the sample.

Comments on this clone: The antigen it binds to is not known. No base qualities exist here, and no much larger clone lies one base off it.

What the time point label conveys for this sample: baseline before first vaccination. Vaccinee samples were obtained from the UK trials COV001 and COV002, which included a single-blind randomized controlled phase 2/3 trial of AZD1222 (ChAdOx1 nCoV-19) in healthy adults. For TCRbeta chain sequencing, PBMC samples were collected from trial participants at day 0 and at day 28 after the second dose. The input for sequencing was peripheral blood, taken on day 0 of AZD1222 vaccination. The source is an adult in good health. The chain is encoded by TRBV5-4 joined to TRBJ2-7; TRBD2 aligns with 8 central bases. The DNA sequence is TGTGCCAGCAGCTTGGCGGGAGGGCCGTACGAGCAGTACTTC. Its translation reads: CASSLAGGPYEQYF.